The 27 T cell receptor beta chains presented below share a single source sample, sequenced in a study of early T cells in non-severe SARS-CoV-2 infection. Via MiXCR, TCRdb re-called the 5' RACE reads, giving one row per CDR3 protein. The sample lists about 61,000 distinct CDR3 sequences, about 12% occurring once. Sequencing was performed on whole blood, taken at baseline. The receptors were sampled from an adult who was a healthcare worker with PCR-confirmed SARS-CoV-2 infection or an uninfected control (not recorded which). The donor label of this sample is uncertain.

The genes are TRBV4-1 and TRBJ1-4; D call uncertain. Germline V CDR1 and CDR2: MGHRA, YSYEKL. V lost 2 bases to trimming and J lost 6 bases, with 10 bases between them. The CDR3 has 14 residues. The CDR3 spells CASSQLNLYEKLFF. The CDR3, as DNA: TGCGCCAGCAGCCAACTCAACTTATATGAAAAACTGTTTTTT.

The chain couples TRBV7-3 to TRBJ2-5; 10 bases match TRBD1. The CDR3 sequence is 15 residues long. V was pared by 5 bases and J by 2 bases, with 5 bases of the junction left unmatched. The germline gives CDR1 SGHTA, CDR2 FQGTGA. The CDR3 loop is CASSARTGGQETQYF. DNA for the CDR3: TGTGCCAGCAGCGCAAGGACAGGGGGACAAGAGACCCAGTACTTC.

The V and J genes are TRBV21-1 and TRBJ2-2; TRBD1 is the table's D call and was not checked against the DNA. TRBV21-1 is designated a pseudogene. The CDR3 runs to 16 residues. The chain's CDR3 is CASSKGGDRATGELFF. The CDR3 bases are TGTGCCAGCAGCAAAGGAGGGGACAGGGCCACCGGGGAGCTGTTTTTT.

This clonotype was seen more than once but under ten times. The chain combines TRBV29-1 with TRBJ2-5, with D hard to call. CDR1 and CDR2 (germline): SQVTM, ANQGSEA. The CDR3 has 10 residues. The V end lost 4 bases, the J end lost 3 bases, and 3 bases lay between the germline ends. The DNA for the CDR3 is TGCAGCGTTGGTGAAGAGACCCAGTACTTC. Translation gives CSVGEETQYF.

This chain joins TRBV9 and TRBJ2-3; D is unclear. CDR1 is SGDLS, CDR2 YYNGEE, per germline. With 1 base removed from V and 2 bases from J, the gap between germline ends came to 8 bases. CDR3 size: 14 residues. The CDR3 loop is CASSVKGITDTQYF. CDR3 DNA sequence: TGTGCCAGCAGCGTAAAGGGTATCACAGATACGCAGTATTTT. The variable domain in full, with the rest retrieved from reference TRBV9 and TRBJ2-3, is DSGVTQTPKHLITATGQRVTLRCSPRSGDLSVYWYQQSLDQGLQFLIQYYNGEERAKGNILERFSAQQFPDLHSELNLSSLELGDSALYFCASSVKGITDTQYFGPGTRLTVL.

The rearrangement uses TRBV6-6 and TRBJ1-1; D unresolved. Trimming took off 0 bases at V and 6 bases at J, with 11 bases between the two ends. The CDR3 has 14 residues. Germline V gives CDR1 MNHNY, CDR2 SVGAGI (reference sequence). CDR3 nucleotide sequence: TGTGCCAGCAGTTACTCGATGACGGACCCTGAAGCTTTCTTT. Translating it yields CASSYSMTDPEAFF.

The rearrangement joins TRBV18 to TRBJ2-1; 10 nucleotides align to TRBD2. The CDR3 spans 16 residues. Germline V gene sequence: CDR1 KGHSH, CDR2 LQKENI. V trimming: 3 bases; J trimming: 4 bases; junction bases outside the gene matches: 6. The CDR3, as DNA: TGTGCCAGCTCACCCCCTAGCGGGGGCCTTTACAATGAGCAGTTCTTC. Translating it yields CASSPPSGGLYNEQFF.

This clonotype was detected many times. The chain joins TRBV2 to TRBJ2-7, with 9 bases identical to TRBD1. The V gene end was trimmed by 5 bases and the J gene end by 3 bases; junction bases not matched to a gene: 2. Germline values: CDR1 SNHLY, CDR2 FYNNEI. The CDR3 is 13 residues long. The CDR3 region is CASSKGQGYEQYV. Here the CDR3 DNA reads TGTGCCAGCAGTAAGGGACAGGGCTACGAGCAGTACGTC.

Ten or more counts support this clonotype. The rearrangement joins TRBV6-1 to TRBJ2-7; maybe TRBD1 (6 bases). Trimming left V 4 bases short and J 0 bases short, with 10 bases between. CDR1 MNHNS and CDR2 SASEGT come from the germline V gene. This CDR3 spans 14 amino acids. For the CDR3, the DNA is TGTGCCAGCAGTGCAAGGGGGAGCTCCTACGAGCAGTACGTC. It encodes CASSARGSSYEQYV.

The table lists this clonotype with many counts. J is TRBJ1-2 and V is TRBV6-5, with 11 bases lining up with TRBD1. CDR3 length equals 14 residues. Trimming cost V 0 bases and J 8 bases; bases outside gene matches: 2. The germline gives CDR1 MNHEY, CDR2 SVGAGI. The CDR3 region is CASSYSGQGAGYTF. As DNA, the CDR3 is TGTGCCAGCAGTTACTCAGGACAGGGGGCAGGCTACACCTTC.

This chain uses TRBV5-6 with TRBJ2-5, with 11 bases lining up with TRBD2. Germline values: CDR1 SGHDT, CDR2 YYEEEE. V gave up 4 bases and J gave up 5 bases; unmatched junction bases: 10. The CDR3 contains 16 residues. CDR3 residues: CASSRGLAVASETQYF. CDR3 in DNA: TGTGCCAGCAGCCGGGGACTAGCGGTGGCATCGGAGACCCAGTACTTC.

The chain has TRBV12-3 or TRBV12-4 and TRBJ1-4, with TRBD1 identical over 9 bases. The CDR3 covers 14 residues. Unmatched junction bases numbered 5, after V lost 6 bases and J lost 6 bases. The CDR3 is CASSRGDRDEKLFF. The CDR3 bases are TGTGCCAGCAGCCGAGGGGACAGGGATGAAAAACTGTTTTTT.

The chain has TRBV25-1 and TRBJ1-3; D remains ambiguous. The ends were cut back, 5 bases at V and 4 bases at J, with 6 bases in the middle. Germline CDR1 reads MGHDK; CDR2 reads SYGVNS. The CDR3 is 12 residues long. CDR3 in amino acids: CASSTLGNTIYF. The CDR3 DNA follows: TGTGCCAGCAGTACCCTGGGAAACACCATATATTTT.

This clonotype was found a few times. The chain joins TRBV12-3 or TRBV12-4 to TRBJ2-3, with unresolved D. The CDR3 covers 13 residues. Trimming cost V 2 bases and J 2 bases, with 5 bases left between them. Written as DNA, the CDR3 is TGTGCCAGCAGTTTACCAGACACAGATACGCAGTATTTT. Translating gives CASSLPDTDTQYF.

This clonotype was seen only a few times. The rearrangement uses TRBV6-5 and TRBJ2-3, with 10 positions matching TRBD2. The CDR3 extends over 14 amino acids. Germline CDR1 reads MNHEY; CDR2 reads SVGAGI. With 8 bases clipped from V and 3 bases from J, the junction kept 5 bases outside the gene matches. CDR3 in amino acids: CASQSGLATDTQYF. DNA of the CDR3: TGTGCCAGCCAATCGGGACTAGCGACAGATACGCAGTATTTT.

This clonotype was counted ten times or more. The chain employs TRBV5-1 and TRBJ1-1; D call uncertain. V was trimmed by 3 bases and J by 4 bases, leaving 7 bases between them. Per the germline V gene, CDR1 is SGHRS and CDR2 is YFSETQ. The CDR3 loop spans 12 amino acids. The chain's CDR3 is CASSYAGTEAFF. CDR3 nucleotides: TGCGCCAGCAGCTACGCGGGCACTGAAGCTTTCTTT. The full variable domain, its missing parts supplied by reference TRBV5-1 and TRBJ1-1, is KAGVTQTPRYLIKTRGQQVTLSCSPISGHRSVSWYQQTPGQGLQFLFEYFSETQRNKGNFPGRFSGRQFSNSRSEMNVSTLELGDSALYLCASSYAGTEAFFGQGTRLTVV.

This clonotype was seen more than once but under ten times. The chain joins TRBV20-1 to TRBJ1-1; D might be TRBD1 (6 bases). CDR1 and CDR2 from the germline V gene are DFQATT and SNEGSKA (reference sequence). This CDR3 is 12 amino acids long. V lost 5 bases and J 2 bases, leaving 9 bases between the germline ends. The CDR3 DNA follows: TGCAGTGCTTCGGGGGGCAACACTGAAGCTTTCTTT. Its protein product is CSASGGNTEAFF.

This rearrangement joins TRBV12-2 to TRBJ2-5. TRBV12-2 is noted as a pseudogene. The CDR3 is made up of 13 amino acids. CDR3 bases: TGTGCAAGTCGCTTCGATTTACAAGAGACCCAGTACTTC. Its protein is CASRFDLQETQYF.

This clonotype was seen more than once but under ten times. This sequence joins TRBV11-2 and TRBJ2-3; 8 bases match TRBD1. This CDR3 comprises 17 residues. Trimming at V came to 2 bases and at J to 1 base, leaving 8 bases not matched to a gene. The germline gives CDR1 SGHAT, CDR2 FQNNGV. CDR3 bases: TGTGCCAGCAGCTTACCGTTAACAGGGGGACGCACAGATACGCAGTATTTT. As protein: CASSLPLTGGRTDTQYF.

This clonotype was seen at least ten times. The chain uses TRBV7-2 and TRBJ2-1; the D call may be TRBD1 or TRBD2 (6 bases each). Per germline, CDR1 SGHTA and CDR2 FQGNSA. The CDR3 length is 15 residues. The V gene lost 0 bases and the J gene lost 6 bases, with 12 bases spanning the gap. DNA for the CDR3: TGTGCCAGCAGCTTAGCGGAGGGACAAATCAATGAGCAGTTCTTC. This translates into CASSLAEGQINEQFF.

This clonotype was recorded many times. The CDR3 nucleotides are TGTGCCAGCAGCTTGGACCCCGGGGGTAACTATGGCTACACCTTC. Translation gives CASSLDPGGNYGYTF. The genes are TRBV3-1 and TRBJ1-2, with a weak D call TRBD1 (5 bases). The V and J ends lost 5 bases and 1 base respectively, with 14 bases between them. Germline CDR1 and CDR2: LGHDT and YNNKEL (reference sequence). There are 15 residues in the CDR3.

The sample holds many counts of this clonotype. The CDR3 sequence is CASSKSGGHTSTDTQYF. The CDR3, as DNA: TGTGCCAGCAGCAAGAGCGGGGGCCATACTAGCACAGATACGCAGTATTTT. The rearrangement uses TRBV7-9 and TRBJ2-3; 8 bases line up with TRBD2. With V trimmed by 5 bases and J by 0 bases, 10 bases remained unmatched. CDR1 is SEHNR, CDR2 FQNEAQ, per germline (reference sequence). This CDR3 has 17 residues. Full variable domain (missing parts from reference TRBV7-9 and TRBJ2-3): DTGVSQNPRHKITKRGQNVTFRCDPISEHNRLYWYRQTLGQGPEFLTYFQNEAQLEKSRLLSDRFSAERPKGSFSTLEIQRTEQGDSAMYLCASSKSGGHTSTDTQYFGPGTRLTVL.

This clonotype has a count of ten or more. The chain has TRBV12-3 or TRBV12-4 and TRBJ1-1, with unresolved D. The CDR3 covers 13 residues. The V gene lost 1 base and the J gene lost 5 bases, with 8 bases spanning the gap. CDR3 DNA: TGTGCCAGCAGTTTAGGGGGTTGGACTGAAGCTTTCTTT. It yields the protein CASSLGGWTEAFF.

This clonotype was recorded a few times. The rearrangement joins TRBV11-1 to TRBJ2-1; D remains unclear. This CDR3 spans 16 amino acids. Germline CDR1 SGHAT, CDR2 FQDESV (reference sequence). Trimming removed 5 bases from V and 1 base from J, with 15 bases in between. The CDR3 DNA sequence: TGTGCCAGCAGCCCTTCGGGCCTACTATCCTACAATGAGCAGTTCTTC. Amino acid sequence: CASSPSGLLSYNEQFF.

This clonotype was seen a handful of times. The chain combines TRBV10-1 with TRBJ1-4; D is unresolved. Germline values: CDR1 WNHNN, CDR2 SYGVQD (reference sequence). V shed 2 bases and J shed 6 bases, with 7 bases lying between them. The length of the CDR3 is 13 residues. The CDR3 region has the DNA TGCGCCAGCAGTGAGGGTTCGGATGAAAAACTGTTTTTT. It codes for CASSEGSDEKLFF.

The J gene is TRBJ1-2, the V gene TRBV9; D might be TRBD1 (6 bases). The ends were cut back, 6 bases at V and 2 bases at J, with 8 bases in the middle. The CDR3 sequence is 12 residues long. Germline V gene data show CDR1 as SGDLS and CDR2 as YYNGEE. In nucleotides, the CDR3 is TGTGCCAGCAACAGGGAGAACTATGGCTACACCTTC. It translates to CASNRENYGYTF.

The chain links TRBV7-8 to TRBJ1-5; the match to TRBD1 covers 9 bases. Per the germline V gene, CDR1 is SGHVS and CDR2 is FQNEAQ. This CDR3 has 15 amino acids. The V gene end was trimmed by 5 bases and the J gene end by 3 bases; junction bases not matched to a gene: 5. CDR3 DNA: TGTGCCAGCAGCCTGGACAGGGGCCTCAATCAGCCCCAGCATTTT. Translating it yields CASSLDRGLNQPQHF.